This record concerns one T cell receptor beta chain sequence. The antigen is not known. This sample is drawn from a study of breast tumors, draining lymph nodes, adjacent tissues. Overall study findings and caveats: Tumors had less TCR diversity than lymph nodes, more than nontumor tissue.

Breast cancer patients provided tissue from their axillary draining lymph nodes. CDR1 and CDR2 (germline): SGHNT, YENEEA. V lost 4 bases and J lost 10, with 19 bases in between. The CDR3 is 15 residues long. One entry per CDR3 protein results from TCRdb running MiXCR on the multiplex PCR reads. The sample lists fewer than 200,000 distinct CDR3 sequences; 25% to 40% were seen once. The source of this sequence is a female donor with breast cancer. Some clones in this sample may be carry-over from other donors' samples. The sequencing sample was made of axillary lymph node tissue. This chain joins TRBV11-3 and TRBJ1-4, with D maybe TRBD1 (6 bases). The CDR3 protein is CASSSGTRLGGKLFF. As DNA, the CDR3 is TGTGCCAGCAGCTCCGGGACACGTTTGGGTGGAAAACTGTTTTTT.